This T cell receptor (beta chain) was captured by sequencing in a study of blood T cell repertoires in COVID-19. The wider study: The analysed material was cDNA or gDNA that came from T cells, B-cell-depleted T cells, or PBMCs.

In the authors' workflow: The authors estimated nucleated cell counts from reference gene primer amplification. Libraries were prepared by immunoSEQ multiplex PCR; TCRdb keeps only in-frame clonotypes and omits some of them. That table is the source of V, J and clone size, and D and trimming were worked out from the DNA. The sample holds 97,000 or so clones, 79% seen once. CDR1 and CDR2 (germline): MNHEY, SVGAGI. This CDR3 contains 14 residues. With 5 bases clipped from V and 7 bases from J, the junction kept 6 bases outside the gene matches. Sequencing was carried out using peripheral blood. The chain carries TRBV6-5 and TRBJ2-2, with 8 bases aligning to TRBD1. The receptor was derived from a woman of 80 years or more with active or convalescent COVID-19. The CDR3 spells CASSRTGFSGELFF. The CDR3 DNA is TGTGCCAGCAGTAGGACAGGGTTCAGCGGGGAGCTGTTTTTT.